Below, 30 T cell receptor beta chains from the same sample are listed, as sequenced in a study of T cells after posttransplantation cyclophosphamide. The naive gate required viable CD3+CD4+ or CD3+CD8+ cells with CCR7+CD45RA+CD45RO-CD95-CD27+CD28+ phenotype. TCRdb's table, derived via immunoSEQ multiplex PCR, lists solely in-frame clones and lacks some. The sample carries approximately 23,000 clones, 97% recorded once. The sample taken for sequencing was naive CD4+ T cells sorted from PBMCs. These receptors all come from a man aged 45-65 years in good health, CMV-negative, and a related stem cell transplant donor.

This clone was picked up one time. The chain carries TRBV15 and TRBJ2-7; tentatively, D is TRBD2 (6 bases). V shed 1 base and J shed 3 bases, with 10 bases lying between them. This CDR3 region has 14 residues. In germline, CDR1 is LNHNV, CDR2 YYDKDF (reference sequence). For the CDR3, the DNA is TGTGCCACCAGCAGAGGGGGGGTAGGCTACGAGCAGTACTTC. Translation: CATSRGGVGYEQYF.

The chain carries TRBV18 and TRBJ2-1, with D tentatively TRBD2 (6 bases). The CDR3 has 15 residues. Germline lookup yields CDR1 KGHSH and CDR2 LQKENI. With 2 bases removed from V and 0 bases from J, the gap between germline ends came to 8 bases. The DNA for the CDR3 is TGTGCCAGCTCACCATCGGAGGGCTCCTACAATGAGCAGTTCTTC. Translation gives CASSPSEGSYNEQFF.

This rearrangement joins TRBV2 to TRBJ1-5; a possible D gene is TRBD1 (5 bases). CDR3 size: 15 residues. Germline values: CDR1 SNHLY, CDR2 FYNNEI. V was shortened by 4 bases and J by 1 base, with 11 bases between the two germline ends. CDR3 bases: TGTGCCAGCAGTGGACCGGGGGAAAGCAATCAGCCCCAGCATTTT. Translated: CASSGPGESNQPQHF.

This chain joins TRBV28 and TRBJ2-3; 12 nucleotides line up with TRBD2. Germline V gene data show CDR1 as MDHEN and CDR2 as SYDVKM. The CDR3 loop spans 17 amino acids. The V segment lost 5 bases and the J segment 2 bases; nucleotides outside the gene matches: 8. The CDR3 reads CASSPSGLAGTTDTQYF. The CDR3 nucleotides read TGTGCCAGCAGTCCCTCTGGACTAGCGGGGACCACAGATACGCAGTATTTT.

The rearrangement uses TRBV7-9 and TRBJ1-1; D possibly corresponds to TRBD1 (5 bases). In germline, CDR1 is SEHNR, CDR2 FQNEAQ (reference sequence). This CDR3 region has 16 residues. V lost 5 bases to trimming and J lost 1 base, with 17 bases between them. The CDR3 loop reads CASSPTPKGKNTEAFF. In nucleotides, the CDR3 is TGTGCCAGCAGCCCAACCCCCAAGGGGAAGAACACTGAAGCTTTCTTT.

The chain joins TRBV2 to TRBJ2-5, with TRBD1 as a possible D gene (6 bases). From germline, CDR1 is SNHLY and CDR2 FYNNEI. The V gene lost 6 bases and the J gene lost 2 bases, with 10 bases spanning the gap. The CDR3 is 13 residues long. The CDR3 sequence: CASRRGGQETQYF. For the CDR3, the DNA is TGTGCCAGCAGGCGAGGGGGACAAGAGACCCAGTACTTC.

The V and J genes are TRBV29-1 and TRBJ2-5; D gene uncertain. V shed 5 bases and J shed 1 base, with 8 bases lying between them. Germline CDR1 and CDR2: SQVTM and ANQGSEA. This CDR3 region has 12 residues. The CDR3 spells CSVSYSQETQYF. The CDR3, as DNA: TGCAGCGTTTCATACAGCCAAGAGACCCAGTACTTC.

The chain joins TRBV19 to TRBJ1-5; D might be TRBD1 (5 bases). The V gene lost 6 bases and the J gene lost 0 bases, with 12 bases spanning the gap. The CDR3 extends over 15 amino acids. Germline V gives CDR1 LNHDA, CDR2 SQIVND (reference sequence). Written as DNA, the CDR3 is TGTGCCAGTAGGGGGAGGGGTTATAGCAATCAGCCCCAGCATTTT. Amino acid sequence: CASRGRGYSNQPQHF.

CDR3 nucleotide sequence: TGTGCCAGCAGTCCGGACAGGGGAGACGAGACCCAGTACTTC. It encodes CASSPDRGDETQYF. The rearrangement joins TRBV2 to TRBJ2-5; 9 bases agree with TRBD1. CDR1 is SNHLY and CDR2 is FYNNEI in the germline V gene. CDR3 length equals 14 residues. Trimming took 5 bases from V and 5 from J; bases not matched to a gene: 6. The full variable domain, its missing parts supplied by reference TRBV2 and TRBJ2-5, is EPEVTQTPSHQVTQMGQEVILRCVPISNHLYFYWYRQILGQKVEFLVSFYNNEISEKSEIFDDQFSVERPDGSNFTLKIRSTKLEDSAMYFCASSPDRGDETQYFGPGTRLLVL.

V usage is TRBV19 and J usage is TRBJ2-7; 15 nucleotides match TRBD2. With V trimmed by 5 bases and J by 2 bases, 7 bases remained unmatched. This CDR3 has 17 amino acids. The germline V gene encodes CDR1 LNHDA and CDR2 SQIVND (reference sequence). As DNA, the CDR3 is TGTGCCAGTAGTCCGGGACTAGCGGGGGGCGCTACCTACGAGCAGTACTTC. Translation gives CASSPGLAGGATYEQYF. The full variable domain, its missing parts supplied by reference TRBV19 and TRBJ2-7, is DGGITQSPKYLFRKEGQNVTLSCEQNLNHDAMYWYRQDPGQGLRLIYYSQIVNDFQKGDIAEGYSVSREKKESFPLTVTSAQKNPTAFYLCASSPGLAGGATYEQYFGPGTRLTVT.

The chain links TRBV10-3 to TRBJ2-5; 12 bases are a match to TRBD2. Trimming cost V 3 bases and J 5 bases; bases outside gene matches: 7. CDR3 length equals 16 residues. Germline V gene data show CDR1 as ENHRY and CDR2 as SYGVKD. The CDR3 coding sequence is TGTGCCATCAGTGAATGGCTAGCGGGAGGGGGGGAGACCCAGTACTTC. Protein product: CAISEWLAGGGETQYF.

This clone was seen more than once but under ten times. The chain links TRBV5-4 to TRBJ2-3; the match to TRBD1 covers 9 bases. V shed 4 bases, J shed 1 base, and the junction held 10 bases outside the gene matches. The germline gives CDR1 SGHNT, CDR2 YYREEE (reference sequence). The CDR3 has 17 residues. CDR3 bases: TGTGCCAGCAGCAAGCTTGGAGGGACAGGGCGCACAGATACGCAGTATTTT. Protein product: CASSKLGGTGRTDTQYF.

Here the CDR3 DNA reads TGTGCCAGCAGTCATACAGGGGGCGCAGCGGGGGAGCAGTACTTC. This translates into CASSHTGGAAGEQYF. The chain employs TRBV27 and TRBJ2-7, with 9 bases matching TRBD1. The CDR3 runs 15 residues. J was trimmed by 7 bases and V by 5 bases; bases with no gene match: 12. The germline CDR1 and CDR2 sequences are MNHEY and SMNVEV (reference sequence).

The CDR3 DNA is TGCAGCGCCGACGGGGGTTGGGAGACCCAGTACTTC. This codes for CSADGGWETQYF. The V and J genes are TRBV29-1 and TRBJ2-5, with D maybe TRBD2 (6 bases). The CDR3 runs to 12 residues. Per germline, CDR1 SQVTM and CDR2 ANQGSEA. With 7 bases removed from V and 5 bases from J, the gap between germline ends came to 14 bases.

The CDR3 sequence: CATRAGTEAFF. CDR3 nucleotides: TGTGCCACCCGGGCGGGGACTGAAGCTTTCTTT. V usage is TRBV2 and J usage is TRBJ1-1; D remains unclear. The V gene lost 10 bases and the J gene lost 5 bases, with 11 bases spanning the gap. Germline-derived CDR1 and CDR2 are SNHLY and FYNNEI. The CDR3 is made up of 11 amino acids. The entire variable domain, with the rest obtained from reference TRBV2 and TRBJ1-1, is as follows: EPEVTQTPSHQVTQMGQEVILRCVPISNHLYFYWYRQILGQKVEFLVSFYNNEISEKSEIFDDQFSVERPDGSNFTLKIRSTKLEDSAMYFCATRAGTEAFFGQGTRLTVV.

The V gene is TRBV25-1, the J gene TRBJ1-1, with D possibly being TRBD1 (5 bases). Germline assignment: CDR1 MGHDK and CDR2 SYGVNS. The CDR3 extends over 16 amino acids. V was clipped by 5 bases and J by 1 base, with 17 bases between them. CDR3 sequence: CASSHPGVGRNTEAFF. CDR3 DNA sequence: TGTGCCAGCAGTCATCCGGGGGTAGGTAGGAACACTGAAGCTTTCTTT.

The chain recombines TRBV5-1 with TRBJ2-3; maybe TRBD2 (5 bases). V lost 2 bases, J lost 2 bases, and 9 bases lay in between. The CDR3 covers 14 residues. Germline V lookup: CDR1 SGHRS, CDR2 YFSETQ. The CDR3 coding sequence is TGCGCCAGCAGCTTTAAACTAGACACAGATACGCAGTATTTT. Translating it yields CASSFKLDTDTQYF.

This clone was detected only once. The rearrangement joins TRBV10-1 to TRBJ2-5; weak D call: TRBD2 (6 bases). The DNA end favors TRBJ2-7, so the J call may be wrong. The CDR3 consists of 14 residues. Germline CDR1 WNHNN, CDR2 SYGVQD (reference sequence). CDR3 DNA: TGCGCCAGCAGTGTGGGAGGCCACTCCTACGAGCAGTACTTC. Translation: CASSVGGHSYEQYF.

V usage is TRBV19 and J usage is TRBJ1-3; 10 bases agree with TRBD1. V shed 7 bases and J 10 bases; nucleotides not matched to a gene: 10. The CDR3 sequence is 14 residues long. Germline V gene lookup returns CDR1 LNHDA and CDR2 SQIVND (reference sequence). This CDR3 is CASIPDRGPGTIYF. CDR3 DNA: TGTGCCAGTATTCCAGACAGGGGGCCCGGGACCATATATTTT.

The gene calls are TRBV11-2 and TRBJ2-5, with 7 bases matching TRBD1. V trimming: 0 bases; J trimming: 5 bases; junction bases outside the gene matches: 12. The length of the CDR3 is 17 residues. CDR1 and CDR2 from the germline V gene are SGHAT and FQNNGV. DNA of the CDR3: TGTGCCAGCAGCTTAGATCAGAGGGGGCGCCCGTGGGAGACCCAGTACTTC. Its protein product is CASSLDQRGRPWETQYF.

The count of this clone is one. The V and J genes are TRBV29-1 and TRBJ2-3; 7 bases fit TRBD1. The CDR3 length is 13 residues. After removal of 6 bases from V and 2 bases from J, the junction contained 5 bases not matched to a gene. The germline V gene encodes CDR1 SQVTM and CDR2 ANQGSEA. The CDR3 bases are TGCAGCGTACAGGGGATTTACACAGATACGCAGTATTTT. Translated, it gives CSVQGIYTDTQYF.

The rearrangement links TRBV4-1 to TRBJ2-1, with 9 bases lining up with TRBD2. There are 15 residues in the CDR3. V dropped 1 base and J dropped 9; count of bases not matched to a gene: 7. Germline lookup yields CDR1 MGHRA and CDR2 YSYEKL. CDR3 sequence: CASSQAQREDSEQFF. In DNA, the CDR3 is TGCGCCAGCAGCCAAGCCCAGCGGGAGGATAGTGAGCAGTTCTTC.

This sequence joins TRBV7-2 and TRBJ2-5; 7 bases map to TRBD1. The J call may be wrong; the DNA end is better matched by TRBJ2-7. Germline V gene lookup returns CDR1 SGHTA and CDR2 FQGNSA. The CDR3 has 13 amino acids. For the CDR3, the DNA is TGTGCCAGCAGCTCGGACAGGACCTACGAGCAGTACTTC. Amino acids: CASSSDRTYEQYF.

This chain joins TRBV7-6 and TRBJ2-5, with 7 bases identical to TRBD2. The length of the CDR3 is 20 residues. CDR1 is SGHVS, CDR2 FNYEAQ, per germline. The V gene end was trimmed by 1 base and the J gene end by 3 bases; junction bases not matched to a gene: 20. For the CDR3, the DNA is TGTGCCAGCAGCTTAGTCGGCCACCCCTGGGGGGGAGACTCAAAAGAGACCCAGTACTTC. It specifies CASSLVGHPWGGDSKETQYF.

The CDR3 region has the DNA TGTGCCAGCAGCCCCTCAACTTGGAACAGGATATATCCTACCGGGGAGCTGTTTTTT. Protein: CASSPSTWNRIYPTGELFF. The gene calls are TRBV14 and TRBJ2-2, with D tentatively TRBD1 (5 bases). V gave up 4 bases and J gave up 5 bases, with 26 bases separating them. Germline V CDR1 and CDR2: SGHDN, FVKESK. The CDR3 totals 19 residues.

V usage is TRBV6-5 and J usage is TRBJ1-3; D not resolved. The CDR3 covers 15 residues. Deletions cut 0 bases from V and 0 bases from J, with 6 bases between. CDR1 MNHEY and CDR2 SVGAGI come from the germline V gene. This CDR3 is CASSYSGVSGNTIYF. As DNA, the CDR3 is TGTGCCAGCAGTTACTCCGGGGTCTCTGGAAACACCATATATTTT.

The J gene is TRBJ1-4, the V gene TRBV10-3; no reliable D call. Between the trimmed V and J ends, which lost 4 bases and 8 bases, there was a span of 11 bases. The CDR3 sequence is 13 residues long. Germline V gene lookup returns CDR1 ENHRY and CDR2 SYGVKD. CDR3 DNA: TGTGCCATCAGTGTTCAAAGTGGCGAAAAACTGTTTTTT. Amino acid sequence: CAISVQSGEKLFF.

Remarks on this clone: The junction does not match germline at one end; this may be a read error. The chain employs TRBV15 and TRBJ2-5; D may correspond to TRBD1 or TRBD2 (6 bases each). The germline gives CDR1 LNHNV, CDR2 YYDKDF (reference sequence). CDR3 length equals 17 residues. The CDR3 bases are TGTGCCACCGGCAGAGAGGGGGGAGGACGCCGGGGGGAGACCCAGTACTTC. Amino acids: CATGREGGGRRGETQYF. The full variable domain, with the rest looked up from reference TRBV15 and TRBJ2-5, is DAMVIQNPRYQVTQFGKPVTLSCSQTLNHNVMYWYQQKSSQAPKLLFHYYDKDFNNEADTPDNFQSRRPNTSFCFLDIRSPGLGDTAMYLCATGREGGGRRGETQYFGPGTRLLVL.

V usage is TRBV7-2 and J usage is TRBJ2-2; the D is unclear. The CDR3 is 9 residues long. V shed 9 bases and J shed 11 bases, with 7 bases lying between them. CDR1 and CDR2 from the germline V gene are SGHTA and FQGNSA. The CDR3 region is CARALELFF. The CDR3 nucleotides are TGTGCCAGGGCCCTCGAGCTGTTTTTT.

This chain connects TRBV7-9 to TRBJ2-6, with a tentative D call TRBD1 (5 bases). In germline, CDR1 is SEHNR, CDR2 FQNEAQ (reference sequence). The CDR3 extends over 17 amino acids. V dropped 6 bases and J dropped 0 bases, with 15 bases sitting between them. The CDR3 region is CASRERTPSSGANVLTF. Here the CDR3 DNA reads TGTGCCAGCAGAGAAAGGACACCTAGCTCTGGGGCCAACGTCCTGACTTTC.